Listed below are T cell receptor beta chains from one sample, sequenced in a study of radiation and T cells in renal cell carcinoma. Generated by immunoSEQ multiplex PCR, the TCRdb table keeps only in-frame clones and is missing some. The sample records about 150,000 clones, approximately 86% being singletons. The sequencing used blood, collected from a patient whose treatment included radiotherapy and nephrectomy. The origin of the receptors is a woman aged 45 to 65 with renal cell carcinoma. Both conserved end residues are part of each CDR3. A D gene is named only where the DNA matches it firmly. The listing skips clone size in some rows; elsewhere it reads once, few, many or a size class.

>NA|NA|TRBV7-2|TRBJ2-1
CASSLASGGYNEQFF
TGTGCCAGCAGCTTAGCTAGCGGAGGCTACAATGAGCAGTTCTTC
>once|TRBD2|TRBV7-2|TRBJ2-3
CASSFRGGGPDTQYF
TGTGCCAGCAGCTTCCGGGGGGGCGGGCCAGATACGCAGTATTTT
>NA|NA|TRBV9|TRBJ1-2
CASSAQGRNYGYTF
TGTGCCAGCAGCGCACAGGGTCGGAACTATGGCTACACCTTC
>NA|NA|TRBV5-1|TRBJ2-7
CASSSTGNYEQYF
TGCGCCAGCAGTTCGACGGGGAACTACGAGCAGTACTTC
>few|NA|TRBV2|TRBJ2-7
CASTGDPYEQYF
TGTGCCAGCACGGGGGACCCCTACGAGCAGTACTTC
>NA|NA|TRBV5-1|TRBJ2-7
CASSLMASYEQYF
TGCGCCAGCAGCTTGATGGCTTCCTACGAGCAGTACTTC
>NA|TRBD1|TRBV18|TRBJ2-5
CASSPRTGDETQYF
TGTGCCAGCTCACCACGGACAGGGGACGAGACCCAGTACTTC
>NA|NA|TRBV19|TRBJ2-5
CASSIGSREETQYF
TGTGCCAGTAGTATAGGTTCGAGGGAAGAGACCCAGTACTTC
>NA|NA|TRBV28|TRBJ2-1
CASSPTRGPGSTYNEQFF
TGTGCCAGCAGCCCAACCCGGGGTCCCGGCAGTACCTACAATGAGCAGTTCTTC
>NA|NA|TRBV30|TRBJ1-2
CAWSVPLRGYTF
TGTGCCTGGAGTGTACCTCTCCGTGGCTACACCTTC
>NA|NA|TRBV25-1|TRBJ2-1
CASSEYGLLSYNEQFF
TGTGCCAGCAGTGAATATGGACTTCTCTCCTACAATGAGCAGTTCTTC
>NA|NA|TRBV9|TRBJ2-5
CASSPTRDPATQYF
TGTGCCAGCAGCCCCACACGGGACCCAGCGACCCAGTACTTC
>NA|NA|TRBV4-3|TRBJ2-3
CASSQDLQASGGTDTQYF
TGCGCCAGCAGCCAAGATCTTCAGGCTAGTGGGGGCACAGATACGCAGTATTTT
>NA|NA|TRBV10-3|TRBJ1-2
CAISENNYGYTF
TGTGCCATCAGTGAGAATAACTATGGCTACACCTTC
>NA|NA|TRBV19|TRBJ1-1
CASSIGGVNTEAFF
TGTGCCAGTAGTATTGGGGGTGTGAACACTGAAGCTTTCTTT
>NA|NA|TRBV9|TRBJ2-2
CASSPGVFRNTGELFF
TGTGCCAGCAGCCCGGGGGTTTTTCGGAACACCGGGGAGCTGTTTTTT
>NA|TRBD1|TRBV5-1|TRBJ1-6
CASSWGQRGSSPLHF
TGCGCCAGCAGCTGGGGACAGCGGGGGAGTTCACCCCTCCACTTT
>NA|NA|TRBV4-2|TRBJ2-7
CASSQVQGHYEQYF
TGTGCCAGCAGCCAAGTACAGGGTCACTACGAGCAGTACTTC
>NA|NA|TRBV21-1|TRBJ1-1
CASSKTEAFF
TGTGCCAGCAGCAAAACTGAAGCTTTCTTT
>NA|NA|TRBV6-1|TRBJ1-5
CASRPSISNQPQHF
TGTGCCAGCCGTCCTTCGATTAGCAATCAGCCCCAGCATTTT
>NA|NA|TRBV29-1|TRBJ2-7
CSVELLATNSYEQYF
TGCAGCGTTGAACTCTTGGCGACAAACTCCTACGAGCAGTACTTC
>NA|NA|TRBV10-3|TRBJ2-7
CAISEGLSESYEQYF
TGTGCCATCAGTGAGGGCTTAAGTGAGTCCTACGAGCAGTACTTC
>NA|NA|TRBV28|TRBJ1-2
CASSRAYGYTF
TGTGCCAGCAGCCGGGCCTATGGCTACACCTTC
>once|NA|TRBV7-9|TRBJ2-3
CASSPDNAGADTQYF
TGTGCCAGCAGCCCGGACAACGCAGGCGCAGATACGCAGTATTTT
>NA|NA|TRBV5-1|TRBJ2-5
CASSSVDTQETQYF
TGCGCCAGCAGCTCGGTCGACACACAAGAGACCCAGTACTTC
>few|NA|TRBV18|TRBJ1-5
CASSLGRGQSPQHF
TGTGCCAGCTCATTGGGTCGGGGGCAATCACCCCAGCATTTT
>NA|TRBD2|TRBV11-2|TRBJ2-7
CASSLLASGSPTYEQYF
TGTGCCAGCAGCTTGCTCGCTAGCGGGAGCCCCACCTACGAGCAGTACTTC
>NA|NA|TRBV7-2|TRBJ1-2
CASSLQAAGSYGYTF
TGTGCCAGCAGCTTACAGGCCGCAGGGAGCTATGGCTACACCTTC
>NA|NA|TRBV7-9|TRBJ1-2
CASSLATGAGYTF
TGTGCCAGCAGCTTAGCAACCGGAGCTGGCTACACCTTC
>NA|NA|TRBV7-2|TRBJ1-6
CASSLDSNSPLHF
TGTGCCAGCAGCTTAGACAGCAATTCACCCCTCCACTTT
>NA|NA|TRBV27|TRBJ1-1
CASTGGLLNTEAFF
TGTGCCAGCACCGGAGGGCTACTAAACACTGAAGCTTTCTTT
>NA|NA|TRBV25-1|TRBJ1-4
CASSVGGLNEKLFF
TGTGCCAGCAGTGTTGGGGGTCTTAATGAAAAACTGTTTTTT
>once|NA|TRBV19|TRBJ1-4
CASTLLGHMKLFF
TGTGCCAGTACCCTCTTGGGACATATGAAACTGTTTTTT
>NA|NA|TRBV20-1|TRBJ2-5
CSASIGETQYF
TGCAGTGCTAGTATTGGGGAGACCCAGTACTTC
>NA|NA|TRBV10-3|TRBJ1-5
CAISEHEAEGGQPQHF
TGTGCCATCAGTGAACACGAGGCCGAGGGCGGCCAGCCCCAGCATTTT
>NA|NA|TRBV7-2|TRBJ2-2
CASSLERNTGELFF
TGTGCCAGCAGCTTAGAAAGAAACACCGGGGAGCTGTTTTTT
>NA|NA|TRBV6-6|TRBJ2-2
CASSYLISGGELFF
TGTGCCAGCAGTTACCTCATTTCAGGGGGGGAGCTGTTTTTT
>NA|NA|TRBV14|TRBJ1-6
CASSQDLGSPLHF
TGTGCCAGCAGCCAAGATTTGGGGTCACCCCTCCACTTT
>NA|NA|TRBV2|TRBJ2-2
CASSVMGLAGELFF
TGTGCCAGCAGTGTTATGGGCTTGGCCGGGGAGCTGTTTTTT
>NA|TRBD2|TRBV19|TRBJ2-7
CASSIGVSGDLSYEQYF
TGTGCCAGTAGTATAGGAGTTAGCGGGGACCTCTCCTACGAGCAGTACTTC
>NA|NA|TRBV7-9|TRBJ2-2
CASSLETSGELFF
TGTGCCAGCAGCTTAGAAACCTCCGGGGAGCTGTTTTTT
>NA|NA|TRBV27|TRBJ2-2
CASSLLRSGELFF
TGTGCCAGCAGTTTATTGAGGTCCGGGGAGCTGTTTTTT
>NA|TRBD1|TRBV7-2|TRBJ1-2
CASSTGQGRKGYTF
TGTGCCAGCAGCACGGGACAGGGGAGGAAAGGCTACACCTTC
>NA|TRBD1|TRBV6-5|TRBJ2-7
CASRLFQGAYEQYF
TGTGCCAGCAGACTCTTCCAGGGGGCCTACGAGCAGTACTTC
>few|TRBD1|TRBV14|TRBJ2-1
CASSQDWGTGRNEQFF
TGTGCCAGCAGCCAAGATTGGGGGACAGGGCGCAATGAGCAGTTCTTC
>NA|NA|TRBV27|TRBJ1-5
CASSLVGSGQPQHF
TGTGCCAGCAGTTTAGTAGGGTCGGGCCAGCCCCAGCATTTT
>NA|TRBD1|TRBV7-9|TRBJ2-2
CASNQGAGELFF
TGTGCCAGCAACCAGGGGGCCGGGGAGCTGTTTTTT
>NA|NA|TRBV27|TRBJ1-2
CASSSETGSYGYTF
TGTGCCAGCAGCTCAGAGACGGGAAGCTATGGCTACACCTTC
>NA|TRBD2|TRBV9|TRBJ2-2
CASSVGGRATYTGELFF
TGTGCCAGCAGCGTAGGCGGGAGGGCGACGTACACCGGGGAGCTGTTTTTT
>NA|NA|TRBV19|TRBJ1-2
CASTDLRGVFGYTF
TGTGCCAGTACCGATCTGCGGGGAGTCTTTGGCTACACCTTC
>once|NA|TRBV7-9|TRBJ2-5
CASSGSEETQYF
TGTGCCAGCAGCGGGTCAGAAGAGACCCAGTACTTC
>NA|TRBD1|TRBV19|TRBJ1-1
CASKLQDRGYTEAFF
TGTGCCAGTAAGCTTCAGGACAGGGGATATACTGAAGCTTTCTTT
>NA|TRBD1|TRBV2|TRBJ2-1
CASRATGASSYNEQFF
TGTGCCAGCAGAGCAACAGGGGCTAGCTCCTACAATGAGCAGTTCTTC
>few|NA|TRBV7-2|TRBJ1-5
CASSLANDQPQHF
TGTGCCAGCAGCTTAGCCAACGATCAGCCCCAGCATTTT
>once|NA|TRBV7-2|TRBJ2-1
CASSLTGEDEQFF
TGTGCCAGCAGCTTGACTGGAGAGGATGAGCAGTTCTTC